This T cell receptor beta chain derives from a study of blood T cell repertoires in COVID-19. Study-wide context: Whether acute or convalescent, the COVID-19 samples came from the United States, Italy and Spain. Nucleic acid was either cDNA or gDNA, and it came from T cells, B-cell-depleted T cells, or PBMCs.

In the original analysis: Nucleated cell number was recorded as an estimate derived from reference gene primer amplification. Clones were sequenced by immunoSEQ multiplex PCR, and TCRdb holds only the in-frame ones, with some missing. Clonal size and the V and J genes are those of that table, whereas D and trimming came from the DNA. This repertoire shows 120,000 or so clones, around 81% found once; its top ten account for around 4%. Germline V gene lookup returns CDR1 MDHEN and CDR2 SYDVKM. This CDR3 has 16 residues. Trimming pared 2 bases from V and 0 bases from J, leaving 13 bases between. Sequencing input: peripheral blood. This chain connects TRBV28 to TRBJ1-1; D gene ambiguous. The sequence derives from a woman in her 50s with acute or convalescent COVID-19. The DNA of the CDR3 is TGTGCCAGCAGTTTAGCGGGGAATGACCTGAACACTGAAGCTTTCTTT. This sequence encodes CASSLAGNDLNTEAFF.